This TCR beta chain was found in a study of T cells in Graves' hyperthyroidism and ophthalmopathy. Across the study: Blood from the periphery was taken at initial diagnosis, before any treatment.

As to this clonotype: Being one base from a much bigger clone, this may be a read error.

The investigators amplified TCR beta CDR3 regions from RNA transcripts. First-round RT-PCR of the TCR CDR3 relied on the HTBI primer set. TCRdb re-called the multiplex PCR reads with MiXCR, one entry per CDR3 protein. The data contain nearly 600,000 distinct CDR3 sequences, approximately 15% of them seen just once; the ten biggest clones take up approximately 6.4%. Germline V gene sequence: CDR1 SGHVS, CDR2 FQNEAQ. Deletions cut 5 bases from V and 3 bases from J, with 20 bases between. This CDR3 is 16 amino acids long. The sequenced sample consisted of blood. The chain has TRBV7-8 and TRBJ2-7; a possible D gene is TRBD2 (6 bases). The receptor was isolated from a woman aged 18-29 years with Graves' ophthalmopathy. This chain's CDR3 is CASSPDSGTGGYEQYF. The DNA of the CDR3 is TGTGCCAGCAGCCCGGATTCCGGGACTGGCGGCTACGAGCAGTACTTC.